This T cell receptor (beta chain) is drawn from a study of blood T cell repertoires in COVID-19. This CDR3 is built from 17 residues. The germline V gene encodes CDR1 MDHEN and CDR2 SYDVKM. V was pared by 2 bases and J by 3 bases, with 11 bases of the junction left unmatched. The study assigned cohorts using participant-reported clinical history. TCRdb's table, derived via immunoSEQ multiplex PCR, lists solely in-frame clones and lacks some. This sample yields 180,000 or so clones, of which approximately 80% are seen a single time; approximately 15% belongs to the top ten. V usage is TRBV28 and J usage is TRBJ2-3; 7 nucleotides match TRBD1. The sequence was obtained from a man aged 55 to 70 who had been exposed to COVID-19. The sequenced sample was PBMCs or T cells enriched from blood (not recorded which). The CDR3, as DNA: TGTGCCAGCAGTTTAGCCGGATACGAGGGGGCTACAGATACGCAGTATTTT. It is translated as CASSLAGYEGATDTQYF.